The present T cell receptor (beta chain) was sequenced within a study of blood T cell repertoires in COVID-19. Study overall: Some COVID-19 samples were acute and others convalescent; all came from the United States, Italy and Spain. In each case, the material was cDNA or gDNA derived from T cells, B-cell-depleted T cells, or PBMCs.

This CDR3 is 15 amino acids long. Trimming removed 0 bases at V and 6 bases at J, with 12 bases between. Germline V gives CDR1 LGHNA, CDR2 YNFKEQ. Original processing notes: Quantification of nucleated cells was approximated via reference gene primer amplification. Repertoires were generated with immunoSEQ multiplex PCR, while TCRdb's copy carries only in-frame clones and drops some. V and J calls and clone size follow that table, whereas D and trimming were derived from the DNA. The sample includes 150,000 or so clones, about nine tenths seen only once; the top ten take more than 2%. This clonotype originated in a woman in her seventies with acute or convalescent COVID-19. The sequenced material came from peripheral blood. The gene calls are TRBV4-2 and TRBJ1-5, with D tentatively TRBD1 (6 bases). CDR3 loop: CASSQDRGGGQPQHF. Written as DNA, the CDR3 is TGTGCCAGCAGCCAAGATCGGGGAGGGGGTCAGCCCCAGCATTTT.